This T cell receptor (beta chain) was documented in a study of vaccination and CD4 T cells after COVID-19 (dated 2022 in TCRdb). Background for the entire study: Convalescent patients had a positive SARS-CoV-2 result on nasal swab PCR, and of these patients, several had mild disease and one had severe disease. The time from the second vaccine dose to post-vaccine blood sampling had a median of roughly 79 days and ranged from about 14 to 250 days. As controls, cultures received a CEFX viral epitope pool (the positive control), an HIV-1 Nef peptide pool (the negative control), or no peptide at all. The spike-specific CD4+ TCR repertoire was compared before and after mRNA vaccination in approximately 9 COVID-19 convalescent patients and several infection-naive healthy vaccine recipients. Culture stimuli were overlapping spike peptide pools from SARS-CoV-2 and from the common cold coronaviruses HCoV-NL63, HCoV-OC43 and HCoV-229E. Post-COVID blood samples were collected from convalescent patients a median of around 100 days after diagnosis, with a range of roughly 35 to 170 days. The convalescent cohort comprised six males and four females, including two Hispanic individuals, seven Caucasians, two Asians and one multiracial person. Each participant got two doses of either the Pfizer-BioNTech BNT162b2 vaccine (n=8) or the Moderna mRNA-1273 vaccine (n=2).

Libraries came from PCR. DNA from cultured CD4+ T cells underwent TCR sequencing with the Oncomine TCR Beta short-read assay at the Johns Hopkins FTIC core. Genomic DNA was extracted from the cultured CD4+ T cells with the QIAamp micro DNA kit. The Oncomine TCR Beta libraries from cultured CD4+ T cells were pooled using unique dual indexes and then sequenced on an Illumina iSeq 100. The authors processed their data as follows. Non-productive sequences were removed, and CDR3s not starting with C, not ending with F or W, or shorter than 7 amino acids were discarded. Antigen-specific clonotypes were identified with the MANAFEST web application by comparing peptide-stimulated wells with reference and other culture wells. To be called positive, a clone needed an FDR below 0.05, an odds ratio above 5, and a productive frequency above 0.1% in at least two of three replicate wells. A clonotype counted as cross-reactive if it showed significant expansion both in the SARS-CoV-2 spike wells and in at least one common cold coronavirus spike condition. Similarity between CDR3 sequences was evaluated in R version 3.6.1 using Levenshtein distances (stringdist) and unrooted phylogenetic trees (ape). TCRdb reanalyzed the raw reads on its own, using fastp at Q25 for trimming and MiXCR for clone calling, and kept in-frame beta chains. A single entry per CDR3 protein holds the most common genes and DNA from its merged rows. The V and J calls shown here were made by TCRdb, not taken from the authors' results. This sample lists more than 6,500 distinct CDR3 sequences; roughly four fifths were detected once. The top ten constitute over 15% of the sample.

From cysteine to phenylalanine, the CDR3 is 12 amino acids long. Of the read, only the CDR3 DNA is kept; its 36 bases are in frame from base 1. Cut back by 5 bases and 7 bases, the V and J ends lie 9 bases apart. Reading the germline V gene gives CDR1 SGHTA and CDR2 FQGNSA. The treatment or condition label of this sample denotes: roughly 10-day PBMC culture with coronavirus spike peptide pools or control peptides (ViraFEST assay). The ViraFEST assay was used in the study, in which antigen-specific T cells were expanded with peptide pools and expanded clonotypes were subsequently identified by TCR sequencing. The convalescent patients' positive SARS-CoV-2 PCR tests were from March to December 2020, which was before the Alpha, Beta and Delta variants emerged in the United States. PBMCs were cultured at roughly 2 million per well in IMDM supplemented with about 5.5% human AB serum and 8 to 10 IU/ml IL-2, with around 10 ug/ml peptide pools added. Half of the culture medium was replaced with fresh IL-2-containing medium on days 3 and 7. After roughly 9 days of culture, CD4+ T cells were isolated by negative selection with the EasySep CD4+ T cell isolation kit. PBMCs were separated from whole blood using Ficoll-Paque Plus gradient centrifugation and then either used fresh or cryopreserved at -140C. Each culture condition was generally run in triplicate wells.

Beyond this particular receptor, the publication reports: In convalescent patients, nearly all vaccine-specific clones (304 of 307) were found to be mono-reactive for SARS-CoV-2 spike rather than cross-reactive with common cold coronaviruses. The number of convalescent patients in the study was relatively small, and the study did not examine early timepoints following natural infection. In convalescent patients, a median around 83% of post-vaccine SARS-CoV-2-reactive clones were detected only after vaccination, and vaccine-specific priming was suggested by this finding. The median number of SARS-CoV-2-reactive clonotypes rose from 20 to 25 after infection to roughly 38 after vaccination, but the change was not significant.

Regarding this clonotype: The antigen it recognizes is unknown. No clone much larger than this one lies a single base away; base qualities are absent.

The sequencing input was CD4+ T cells from blood, cultured in vitro. The chain is encoded by TRBV7-2 joined to TRBJ1-5, with the D gene call left open. This TCR derives from a human donor who had recovered from COVID-19. CDR3 reads: CASSPRGQPQHF. The bases read TGTGCCAGCAGCCCCCGCGGCCAGCCCCAGCATTTT.